Listed below are T cell receptor beta chains from one sample, sequenced in a study of T cells after yellow fever vaccination. TCRdb itself ran the 5' RACE reads through MiXCR, one entry per CDR3 protein. This table holds 150,000 to 200,000 distinct CDR3 sequences, approximately 6.2% found once. Specimen: CD4+ T cells sorted from PBMCs, collected on the day of the first yellow fever vaccination. All receptors come from a man aged 18 to 29 who received the YFV17D yellow fever vaccine. CDR3s include the opening cysteine and the closing phenylalanine or tryptophan. Fields, in order: D gene, clone size, V gene, J gene, CDR3 DNA, CDR3 protein. D genes are given only for firm matches. The size entry is marked missing in some rows and otherwise reads once, few, many or a size class.

D gene: TRBD1; clone size: few; V gene: TRBV7-2; J gene: TRBJ2-5; CDR3 DNA: TGTGCCAGCAGCTCAGGGGGCTGGAAAGAGACCCAGTACTTC; CDR3 protein: CASSSGGWKETQYF
D gene: .; clone size: many; V gene: TRBV7-8; J gene: TRBJ2-5; CDR3 DNA: TGTGCCAGCTTGAGTTGGCGGGGAGAGACCCAGTACTTC; CDR3 protein: CASLSWRGETQYF
D gene: TRBD2; clone size: many; V gene: TRBV7-2; J gene: TRBJ2-3; CDR3 DNA: TGTGCCAGCAAGTCCGGGACTACCGTATGGCAGTATTTT; CDR3 protein: CASKSGTTVWQYF
D gene: TRBD2; clone size: many; V gene: TRBV7-2; J gene: TRBJ2-4; CDR3 DNA: TGTGCCAGCAGCTTAGCCCCTAGCGGGGATAGGAACATTCAGTACTTC; CDR3 protein: CASSLAPSGDRNIQYF
D gene: .; clone size: few; V gene: TRBV7-9; J gene: TRBJ2-1; CDR3 DNA: TGTGCCAGCAGTTTGACACCCGCTAATGAGCAGTTCTTC; CDR3 protein: CASSLTPANEQFF
D gene: .; clone size: many; V gene: TRBV11-2; J gene: TRBJ1-3; CDR3 DNA: TGTGCCAGCAGCCCCCGACAGAACTCTGGAAACACCATATATTTT; CDR3 protein: CASSPRQNSGNTIYF
D gene: TRBD1; clone size: .; V gene: TRBV7-9; J gene: TRBJ1-2; CDR3 DNA: TGTGCCAGCAGCCGGACAGGGTCGGATAGCTATGGCTACACCTTC; CDR3 protein: CASSRTGSDSYGYTF
D gene: .; clone size: many; V gene: TRBV11-1; J gene: TRBJ2-3; CDR3 DNA: TGTGCCAGCAGCAGAATGCCTCACGGGGGAGCTGTGGATACGCAGTATTTT; CDR3 protein: CASSRMPHGGAVDTQYF
D gene: .; clone size: few; V gene: TRBV4-1; J gene: TRBJ2-6; CDR3 DNA: TGCGCCAGCAGCCAAGCGCCGTTCCAAGGGGCCAACGTCCTGACTTTC; CDR3 protein: CASSQAPFQGANVLTF
D gene: TRBD2; clone size: many; V gene: TRBV7-2; J gene: TRBJ2-1; CDR3 DNA: TGTGCCAGCAGCTTAACCAGCGGGGGCGTGCAGTTCTTC; CDR3 protein: CASSLTSGGVQFF
D gene: TRBD1; clone size: many; V gene: TRBV5-1; J gene: TRBJ2-3; CDR3 DNA: TGCGCCACTTCGGACAGGGGCCCAGATACGCAGTATTTT; CDR3 protein: CATSDRGPDTQYF
D gene: .; clone size: .; V gene: TRBV30; J gene: TRBJ2-1; CDR3 DNA: TGTGCCTGGAGCCCCCGTTTCGATGAGCAGTTCTTC; CDR3 protein: CAWSPRFDEQFF
D gene: .; clone size: many; V gene: TRBV7-2; J gene: TRBJ2-7; CDR3 DNA: TGTGCCAGCAGCTTAGATTCGGACGCGAGCTCCTACGAGCAGTACTTC; CDR3 protein: CASSLDSDASSYEQYF
D gene: .; clone size: many; V gene: TRBV7-9; J gene: TRBJ1-1; CDR3 DNA: TGTGCCAGCAGCTTACTTACTGGGGACACTGAAGCTTTCTTT; CDR3 protein: CASSLLTGDTEAFF
D gene: .; clone size: few; V gene: TRBV5-1; J gene: TRBJ2-1; CDR3 DNA: TGCGCCAGCAGCTTGGTAGGGGACTACAATGAGCAGTTCTTC; CDR3 protein: CASSLVGDYNEQFF
D gene: TRBD1; clone size: many; V gene: TRBV5-1; J gene: TRBJ1-2; CDR3 DNA: TGCGCCAGCAGCTTGGGGGAACAGGGGTTCTATGGCTACACCTTC; CDR3 protein: CASSLGEQGFYGYTF
D gene: TRBD2; clone size: many; V gene: TRBV11-2; J gene: TRBJ2-1; CDR3 DNA: TGTGCCAGCAGCTTAGTGGTTAGCGGGGGGGCTCGGGGTGAGCAGTTCTTC; CDR3 protein: CASSLVVSGGARGEQFF
D gene: .; clone size: many; V gene: TRBV7-3; J gene: TRBJ2-7; CDR3 DNA: TGTGCCAGCAGCATAGGGGCTGGACGGTACTACGAGCAGTACTTC; CDR3 protein: CASSIGAGRYYEQYF
D gene: .; clone size: .; V gene: TRBV7-2; J gene: TRBJ1-5; CDR3 DNA: TGTGCCAGCAGCGCGAGGGGATATAGCAATCAGTCCCAGCATTTT; CDR3 protein: CASSARGYSNQSQHF
D gene: .; clone size: many; V gene: TRBV4-3; J gene: TRBJ2-7; CDR3 DNA: TGCGCCAGCAGCCAAGATATGGGCAGACTGTACGAGCAGTACTTC; CDR3 protein: CASSQDMGRLYEQYF
D gene: TRBD2; clone size: .; V gene: TRBV12-3/TRBV12-4; J gene: TRBJ2-1; CDR3 DNA: TGTGCCAGCAGTTTAGCGACGGGGGGGGGACACAATGAGCAGTTCTTC; CDR3 protein: CASSLATGGGHNEQFF
D gene: TRBD2; clone size: .; V gene: TRBV5-4; J gene: TRBJ2-3; CDR3 DNA: TGTGCCAGCAGCTTGGTGGGCCTAGCGGGAAGCACAGATACGCAGTATTTT; CDR3 protein: CASSLVGLAGSTDTQYF
D gene: .; clone size: many; V gene: TRBV10-3; J gene: TRBJ2-5; CDR3 DNA: TGTGCCATCGCAACAGCTTACCAAGAGACCCAGTACTTC; CDR3 protein: CAIATAYQETQYF
D gene: TRBD2; clone size: few; V gene: TRBV18; J gene: TRBJ2-3; CDR3 DNA: TGTGCCAGCTCACCACTAGGACCGGGACTAGCGGAATCAGATACGCAGTATTTT; CDR3 protein: CASSPLGPGLAESDTQYF
D gene: .; clone size: many; V gene: TRBV4-3; J gene: TRBJ2-2; CDR3 DNA: TGCGCCAGCAGCCAAGCGGTTGGCAGGGCGAGCACCGGGGAGCTGTTTTTT; CDR3 protein: CASSQAVGRASTGELFF
D gene: .; clone size: .; V gene: TRBV12-3/TRBV12-4; J gene: TRBJ2-2; CDR3 DNA: TGTGCCAGCAGGCCGGACGTAGCCACCGGGGAGCTGTTTTTT; CDR3 protein: CASRPDVATGELFF
D gene: .; clone size: few; V gene: TRBV4-3; J gene: TRBJ2-2; CDR3 DNA: TGCGCCAGCACCGCAAGATATTTCCCCGGGGACACCGGGGAGCTGTTTTTT; CDR3 protein: CASTARYFPGDTGELFF
D gene: .; clone size: many; V gene: TRBV29-1; J gene: TRBJ2-7; CDR3 DNA: TGCAGCGTTGCTCAGTACTACGAGCAGTACTTC; CDR3 protein: CSVAQYYEQYF
D gene: .; clone size: many; V gene: TRBV5-1; J gene: TRBJ1-1; CDR3 DNA: TGCGCCAGCAGCTTGGCGGTTGGCAGTATCTATGCTGAAGCTTTCTTT; CDR3 protein: CASSLAVGSIYAEAFF
D gene: .; clone size: many; V gene: TRBV2; J gene: TRBJ1-2; CDR3 DNA: TGTGCCAGCAAATCCGGCAGGATAGCTAACTATGGCTACACCTTC; CDR3 protein: CASKSGRIANYGYTF
D gene: TRBD1; clone size: many; V gene: TRBV5-1; J gene: TRBJ2-3; CDR3 DNA: TGCGCCAGCAGCCCGACAGGGCAGGATACAGATACGCAGTATTTT; CDR3 protein: CASSPTGQDTDTQYF
D gene: TRBD1; clone size: .; V gene: TRBV5-1; J gene: TRBJ1-2; CDR3 DNA: TGCGCCAGCAGCTCAGGGGACAGGGCCCTCTATGGCTACACCTTC; CDR3 protein: CASSSGDRALYGYTF
D gene: .; clone size: .; V gene: TRBV6-5; J gene: TRBJ1-1; CDR3 DNA: TGTGCCAGCAGTTACTCGAGGAAGAACACTGAAGCTTTCTTT; CDR3 protein: CASSYSRKNTEAFF
D gene: .; clone size: .; V gene: TRBV7-2; J gene: TRBJ2-5; CDR3 DNA: TGTGCCAGCAACCGGGGTCTGGGGCAAGAGACCCAGTACTTC; CDR3 protein: CASNRGLGQETQYF
D gene: TRBD1; clone size: few; V gene: TRBV9; J gene: TRBJ1-4; CDR3 DNA: TGTGCCAGCACCCGATCAGGGGGGTCGAGTGAAAAACTGTTTTTT; CDR3 protein: CASTRSGGSSEKLFF
D gene: .; clone size: .; V gene: TRBV5-6; J gene: TRBJ2-1; CDR3 DNA: TGTGCCAGCAGCCCGGGGCCGGCCTACAATGAGCAGTTCTTC; CDR3 protein: CASSPGPAYNEQFF
D gene: TRBD1; clone size: many; V gene: TRBV5-1; J gene: TRBJ2-5; CDR3 DNA: TGCGCCAGCAGTTTGGACAGGGTGGAGACCCAGTACTTC; CDR3 protein: CASSLDRVETQYF
D gene: .; clone size: .; V gene: TRBV13; J gene: TRBJ1-1; CDR3 DNA: TGTGCCAGCAGCTTAGTGAAGACTGAAGCTTTCTTT; CDR3 protein: CASSLVKTEAFF
D gene: .; clone size: many; V gene: TRBV4-3; J gene: TRBJ2-5; CDR3 DNA: TGCGCCAGCAGCCAAGATCTCTCCAGGGCAAGACCCCAAGAGACCCAGTACTTC; CDR3 protein: CASSQDLSRARPQETQYF
D gene: TRBD2; clone size: .; V gene: TRBV4-2; J gene: TRBJ2-1; CDR3 DNA: TGTGCCAGCAGCCAATTAGCGGGGGGCCACAATGAGCAGTTCTTC; CDR3 protein: CASSQLAGGHNEQFF
D gene: TRBD2; clone size: .; V gene: TRBV25-1; J gene: TRBJ2-1; CDR3 DNA: TGTGCCAGCAGTCAGCTAGCGGGGGGGCCTACGGACAATGAGCAGTTCTTC; CDR3 protein: CASSQLAGGPTDNEQFF
D gene: .; clone size: few; V gene: TRBV12-3/TRBV12-4; J gene: TRBJ1-5; CDR3 DNA: TGTGCCAGCAGTCTCCAGACAGGTCTAAGCAATCAGCCCCAGCATTTT; CDR3 protein: CASSLQTGLSNQPQHF
D gene: .; clone size: many; V gene: TRBV20-1; J gene: TRBJ2-1; CDR3 DNA: TGCAGTGCTAGCGGGGGATATTACAATGAGCAGTTCTTC; CDR3 protein: CSASGGYYNEQFF
D gene: TRBD1; clone size: .; V gene: TRBV3-1; J gene: TRBJ2-1; CDR3 DNA: TGTGCCAGCAGCCAGGGACAGTTAAGGATCAATGAGCAGTTCTTC; CDR3 protein: CASSQGQLRINEQFF
D gene: .; clone size: many; V gene: TRBV3-1; J gene: TRBJ1-1; CDR3 DNA: TGTGCCAGCAGCCAAGGAACCCACAGGGATCAAACTGAAGCTTTCTTT; CDR3 protein: CASSQGTHRDQTEAFF
D gene: .; clone size: many; V gene: TRBV5-1; J gene: TRBJ1-2; CDR3 DNA: TGCGCCAGCAGCTTGGATGACTTTGGGCGAGACTATGGCTACACCTTC; CDR3 protein: CASSLDDFGRDYGYTF
D gene: TRBD2; clone size: many; V gene: TRBV20-1; J gene: TRBJ2-1; CDR3 DNA: TGCAGTGCTAGAGCCGCTAGCGGGGGGGACAATGAGCAGTTCTTC; CDR3 protein: CSARAASGGDNEQFF
D gene: TRBD1; clone size: .; V gene: TRBV12-3/TRBV12-4; J gene: TRBJ2-3; CDR3 DNA: TGTGCCAGCAGCCGGAGGACAGGGGACACAGATACGCAGTATTTT; CDR3 protein: CASSRRTGDTDTQYF
D gene: TRBD2; clone size: .; V gene: TRBV5-1; J gene: TRBJ2-1; CDR3 DNA: TGCGCCAGCAGCCTCCACCCCTTGCGGGGGGGCCCGGATGAGCAGTTCTTC; CDR3 protein: CASSLHPLRGGPDEQFF
D gene: .; clone size: many; V gene: TRBV7-9; J gene: TRBJ2-1; CDR3 DNA: TGTGCCACTGAGGGACTTGAGAGGTACAATGAGCAGTTCTTC; CDR3 protein: CATEGLERYNEQFF